This T cell receptor (beta chain) was sequenced during a study of blood T cells in healthy people across ages. The study's findings and limits: Naive CD4+ cell counts and diversity both ran higher in long-lived than in aged donors.

V dropped 0 bases and J dropped 5 bases, with 13 bases sitting between them. Germline V gene sequence: CDR1 LNHNV, CDR2 YYDKDF (reference sequence). The CDR3 totals 15 residues. Then a second PCR, running roughly 7 to 11 cycles, was carried out with a sample-barcoded 5' primer and a J-beta primer mix. TCRdb reprocessed the 5' RACE reads with MiXCR, giving one entry per CDR3 protein. There are some 760,000 distinct CDR3 sequences in the sample; just under 25% occur only once, and under 9.5% lies in the top ten. Details on this clonotype: Its cognate antigen is unknown.

The same sample was also used in a study of T cells of mothers and their children.

The origin of this receptor is a boy younger than 18 in good health. The chain combines TRBV15 with TRBJ1-1; D unclear. Sequencing was carried out using blood. The DNA for the CDR3 is TGTGCCACCAGCAGAGATCTTTCCGGGAATACTGAAGCTTTCTTT. Protein sequence: CATSRDLSGNTEAFF.